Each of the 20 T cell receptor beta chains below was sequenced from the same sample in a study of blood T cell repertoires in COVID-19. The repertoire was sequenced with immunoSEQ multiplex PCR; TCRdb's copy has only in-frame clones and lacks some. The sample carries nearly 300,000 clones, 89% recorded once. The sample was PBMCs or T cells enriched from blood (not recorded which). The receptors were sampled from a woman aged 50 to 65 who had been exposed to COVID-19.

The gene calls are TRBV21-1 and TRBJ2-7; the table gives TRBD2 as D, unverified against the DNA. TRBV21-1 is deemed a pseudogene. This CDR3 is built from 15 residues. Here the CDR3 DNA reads TGTGCCAGCAGCAAAGAAGGCCGGCGGTCCTACGAGCAGTACTTC. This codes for CASSKEGRRSYEQYF.

The CDR3 region is CASSSPGTASYEQYF. Here the CDR3 DNA reads TGTGCCAGTAGTTCTCCCGGGACAGCGTCCTACGAGCAGTACTTC. V gene TRBV19 combines with J gene TRBJ2-7; 7 positions match TRBD1. This CDR3 has 15 residues. Germline V CDR1 and CDR2: LNHDA, SQIVND (reference sequence). After removal of 5 bases from V and 1 base from J, the junction contained 8 bases not matched to a gene. Complete variable domain (other parts from reference TRBV19 and TRBJ2-7): DGGITQSPKYLFRKEGQNVTLSCEQNLNHDAMYWYRQDPGQGLRLIYYSQIVNDFQKGDIAEGYSVSREKKESFPLTVTSAQKNPTAFYLCASSSPGTASYEQYFGPGTRLTVT.

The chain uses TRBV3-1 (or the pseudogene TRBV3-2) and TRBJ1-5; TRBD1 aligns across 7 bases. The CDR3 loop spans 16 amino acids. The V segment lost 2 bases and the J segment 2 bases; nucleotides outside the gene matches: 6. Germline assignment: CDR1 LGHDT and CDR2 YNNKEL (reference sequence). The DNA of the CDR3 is TGTGCCAGCAGCCAACAAGGGGGCTCAGGCAATCAGCCCCAGCATTTT. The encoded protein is CASSQQGGSGNQPQHF.

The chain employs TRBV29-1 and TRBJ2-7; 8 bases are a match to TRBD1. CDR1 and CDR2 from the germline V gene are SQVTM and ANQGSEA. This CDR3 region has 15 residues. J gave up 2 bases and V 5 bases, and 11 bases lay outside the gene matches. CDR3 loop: CSVNYPGQETYEQYF. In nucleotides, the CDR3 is TGCAGCGTTAATTATCCGGGACAGGAAACCTACGAGCAGTACTTC.

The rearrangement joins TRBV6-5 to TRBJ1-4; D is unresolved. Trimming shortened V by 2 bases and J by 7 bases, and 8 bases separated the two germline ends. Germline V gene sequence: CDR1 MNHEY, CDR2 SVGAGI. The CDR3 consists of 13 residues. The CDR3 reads CASSYVTSEKLFF. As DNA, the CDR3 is TGTGCCAGCAGTTACGTGACTTCTGAAAAACTGTTTTTT.

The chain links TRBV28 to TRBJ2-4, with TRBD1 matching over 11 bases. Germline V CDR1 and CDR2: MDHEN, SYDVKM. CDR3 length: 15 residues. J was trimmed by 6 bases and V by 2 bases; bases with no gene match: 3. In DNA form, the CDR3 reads TGTGCCAGCAGTTTAGGGGGACAGGGGGGAAACATTCAGTACTTC. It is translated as CASSLGGQGGNIQYF. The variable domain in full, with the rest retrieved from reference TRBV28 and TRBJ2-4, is DVKVTQSSRYLVKRTGEKVFLECVQDMDHENMFWYRQDPGLGLRLIYFSYDVKMKEKGDIPEGYSVSREKKERFSLILESASTNQTSMYLCASSLGGQGGNIQYFGAGTRLSVL.

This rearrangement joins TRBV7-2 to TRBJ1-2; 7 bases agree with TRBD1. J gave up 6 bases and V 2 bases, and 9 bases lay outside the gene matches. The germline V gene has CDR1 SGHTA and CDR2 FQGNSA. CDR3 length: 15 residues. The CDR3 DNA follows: TGTGCCAGCAGCTTAATTTACAGGGGTGTCCATGGCTACACCTTC. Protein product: CASSLIYRGVHGYTF.

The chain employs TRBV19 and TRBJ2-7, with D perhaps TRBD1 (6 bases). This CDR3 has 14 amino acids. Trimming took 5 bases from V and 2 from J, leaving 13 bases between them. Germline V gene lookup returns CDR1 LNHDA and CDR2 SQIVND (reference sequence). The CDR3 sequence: CASSQSWTAYEQYF. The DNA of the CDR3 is TGTGCCAGTAGTCAAAGTTGGACAGCCTACGAGCAGTACTTC.

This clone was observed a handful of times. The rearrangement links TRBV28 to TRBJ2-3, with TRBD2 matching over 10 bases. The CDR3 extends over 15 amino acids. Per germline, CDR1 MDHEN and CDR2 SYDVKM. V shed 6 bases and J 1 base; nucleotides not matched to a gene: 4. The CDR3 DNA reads TGTGCCAGCAGACCTAGCGGGGGCGGCACAGATACGCAGTATTTT. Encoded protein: CASRPSGGGTDTQYF.

This CDR3 is CAITGANYGYTF. The DNA of the CDR3 is TGTGCCATCACAGGGGCTAACTATGGCTACACCTTC. V and J are TRBV28 and TRBJ1-2; 7 bases align to TRBD1. The length of the CDR3 is 12 residues. Per germline, CDR1 MDHEN and CDR2 SYDVKM. The junction had 2 bases not matched to a gene; V was cut back by 10 bases and J by 0 bases.

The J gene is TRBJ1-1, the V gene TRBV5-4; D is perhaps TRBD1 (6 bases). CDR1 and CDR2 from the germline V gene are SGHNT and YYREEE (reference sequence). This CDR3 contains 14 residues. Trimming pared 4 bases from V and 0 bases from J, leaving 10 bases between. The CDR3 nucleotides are TGTGCCAGCAGCCAGGGGTTTATGAACACTGAAGCTTTCTTT. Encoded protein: CASSQGFMNTEAFF.

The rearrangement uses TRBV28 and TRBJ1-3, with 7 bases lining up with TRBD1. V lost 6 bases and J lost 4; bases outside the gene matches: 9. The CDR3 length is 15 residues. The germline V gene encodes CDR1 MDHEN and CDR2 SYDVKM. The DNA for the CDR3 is TGTGCCAGCAGCCCAGCGAAGGGGGCCGGAAACACCATATATTTT. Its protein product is CASSPAKGAGNTIYF.

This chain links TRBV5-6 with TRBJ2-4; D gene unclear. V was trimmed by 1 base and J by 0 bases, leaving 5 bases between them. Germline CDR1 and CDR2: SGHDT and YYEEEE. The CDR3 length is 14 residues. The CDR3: CASSLIIAKNIQYF. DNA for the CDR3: TGTGCCAGCAGCTTGATTATAGCCAAAAACATTCAGTACTTC.

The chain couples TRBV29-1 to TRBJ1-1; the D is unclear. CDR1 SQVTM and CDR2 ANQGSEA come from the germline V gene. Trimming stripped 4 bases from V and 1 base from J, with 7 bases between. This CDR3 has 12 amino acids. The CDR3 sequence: CSVAFRNTEAFF. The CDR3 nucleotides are TGCAGCGTTGCGTTTAGGAACACTGAAGCTTTCTTT.

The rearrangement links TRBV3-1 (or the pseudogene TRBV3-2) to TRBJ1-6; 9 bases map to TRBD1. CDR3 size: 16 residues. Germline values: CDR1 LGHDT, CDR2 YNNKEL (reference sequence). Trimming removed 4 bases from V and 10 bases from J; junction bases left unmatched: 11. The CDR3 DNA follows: TGTGCCAGCAGCCCCAGCCTTTACAGGGGGCCGTCACCCCTCCACTTT. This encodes CASSPSLYRGPSPLHF.

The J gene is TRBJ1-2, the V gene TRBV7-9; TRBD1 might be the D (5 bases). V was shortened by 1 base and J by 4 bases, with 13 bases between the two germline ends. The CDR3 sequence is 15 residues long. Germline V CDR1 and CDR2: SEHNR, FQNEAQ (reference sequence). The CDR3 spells CASSLGSGGSYGYTF. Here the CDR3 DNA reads TGTGCCAGCAGCTTAGGTTCCGGGGGTAGCTATGGCTACACCTTC.

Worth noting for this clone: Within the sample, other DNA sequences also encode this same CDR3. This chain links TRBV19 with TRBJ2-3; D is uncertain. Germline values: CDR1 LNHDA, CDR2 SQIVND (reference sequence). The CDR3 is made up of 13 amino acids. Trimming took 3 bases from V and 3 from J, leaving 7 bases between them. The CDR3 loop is CASSITGTDTQYF. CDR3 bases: TGTGCCAGTAGTATCACCGGGACAGATACGCAGTATTTT.

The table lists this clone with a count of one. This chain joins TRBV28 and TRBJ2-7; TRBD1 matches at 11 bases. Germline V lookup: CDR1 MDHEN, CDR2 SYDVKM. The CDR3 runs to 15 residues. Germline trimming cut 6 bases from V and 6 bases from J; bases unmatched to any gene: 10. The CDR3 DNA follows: TGTGCCAGCAGGTTGGGCGGACAGGGGGCACTCGAGCAGTACTTC. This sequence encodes CASRLGGQGALEQYF.

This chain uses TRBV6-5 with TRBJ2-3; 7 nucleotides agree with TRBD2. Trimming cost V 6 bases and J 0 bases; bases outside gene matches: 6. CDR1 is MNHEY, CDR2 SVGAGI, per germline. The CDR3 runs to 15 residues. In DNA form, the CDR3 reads TGTGCCAGCAGGAAGACTAGCCCAAGCACAGATACGCAGTATTTT. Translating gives CASRKTSPSTDTQYF.

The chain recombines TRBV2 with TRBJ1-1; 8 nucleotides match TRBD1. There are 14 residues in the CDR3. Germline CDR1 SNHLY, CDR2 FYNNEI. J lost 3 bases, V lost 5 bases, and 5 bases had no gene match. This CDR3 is CASSRQGRYTEAFF. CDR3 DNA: TGTGCCAGCAGTCGACAGGGGCGCTACACTGAAGCTTTCTTT.